The rows below give T cell receptor beta chains drawn from one sample of a study of blood T cell repertoires in COVID-19. Using immunoSEQ multiplex PCR, the repertoire was profiled, and TCRdb retains in-frame clones only, with some absent. Of hundreds of thousands of clones listed, about 85% were seen once; the top ten hold roughly 3%. The material sequenced was peripheral blood. The receptor set was obtained from a man aged 18 to 30 with active or convalescent COVID-19. CDR3s leave out the opening cysteine and the closing phenylalanine or tryptophan. Each record gives: J gene, V gene, CDR3 length, CDR3 protein.

TRBJ2-7,TRBV10-1,12,ASSEWQGRGEQY
TRBJ1-6,TRBV7-3,13,ASSQRTGYNSPLH
TRBJ2-7,TRBV27,13,ASSRATGVRYEQY
TRBJ2-2,TRBV5-8,13,ASSLLAIGTGELF
TRBJ1-2,TRBV7-3,11,ASSNPGNYGYT
TRBJ1-1,TRBV2,12,ASRKRGLNTEAF
TRBJ1-2,TRBV5-1,12,ASVLGPENYGYT
TRBJ2-3,TRBV28,14,ASSSPGAGDRDTQY
TRBJ2-1,TRBV9,15,ASSVVTGTSGTDEQF
TRBJ1-6,TRBV21-1,15,ASSRGTESSYNSPLH
TRBJ1-2,TRBV7-6,12,ASSPSRDIGGYT
TRBJ1-1,TRBV3-1/TRBV3-2,11,ASSQQGYTEAF
TRBJ1-1,TRBV6-5,11,ASTGGLNTEAF
TRBJ1-2,TRBV10-3,14,AISESSGTGPYGYT
TRBJ1-1,TRBV27,10,ATRTGPTEAF
TRBJ2-5,TRBV6-1,13,ASSEQAGVLETQY
TRBJ1-1,TRBV18,15,ASSPRPGHLGNTEAF